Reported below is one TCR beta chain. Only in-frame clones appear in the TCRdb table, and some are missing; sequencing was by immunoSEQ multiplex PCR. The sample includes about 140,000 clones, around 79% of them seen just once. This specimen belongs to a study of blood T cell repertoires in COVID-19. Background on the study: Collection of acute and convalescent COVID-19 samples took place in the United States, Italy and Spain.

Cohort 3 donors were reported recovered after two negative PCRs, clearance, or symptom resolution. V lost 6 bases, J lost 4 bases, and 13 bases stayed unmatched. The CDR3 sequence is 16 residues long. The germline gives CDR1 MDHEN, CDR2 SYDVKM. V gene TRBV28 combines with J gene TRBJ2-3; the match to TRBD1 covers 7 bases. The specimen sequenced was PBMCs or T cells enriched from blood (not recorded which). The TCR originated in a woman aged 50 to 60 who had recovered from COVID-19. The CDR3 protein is CASSETGVSRADTQYF. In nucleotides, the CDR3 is TGTGCCAGCAGCGAAACAGGGGTTAGCCGAGCAGATACGCAGTATTTT.